This T cell receptor beta chain was recovered during a study of blood T cell repertoires in COVID-19. Looking at the study overall: Sample material is recorded as cDNA or gDNA derived from T cells, B-cell-depleted T cells, or PBMCs.

Assignment of participants to cohorts was predicated upon participant-reported clinical history. The CDR3 totals 15 residues. CDR1 is SGHNT and CDR2 is YYREEE in the germline V gene (reference sequence). Between the trimmed V and J ends, which lost 4 bases and 0 bases, there was a span of 11 bases. TCRdb's table, derived via immunoSEQ multiplex PCR, lists solely in-frame clones and lacks some. The sample records nearly 300,000 clones, around 92% being singletons. The sample consisted of PBMCs or T cells enriched from blood (not recorded which). The sequence was collected from a woman aged 45-59 years who had been exposed to COVID-19. The V call is TRBV5-4, the J call TRBJ1-3, with a tentative D call TRBD1 (5 bases). CDR3 protein: CASSRAGPSGNTIYF. The CDR3 nucleotides read TGTGCCAGCAGCAGGGCAGGGCCCTCTGGAAACACCATATATTTT. The full variable domain, its missing parts supplied by reference TRBV5-4 and TRBJ1-3, is ETGVTQSPTHLIKTRGQQVTLRCSSQSGHNTVSWYQQALGQGPQFIFQYYREEENGRGNFPPRFSGLQFPNYSSELNVNALELDDSALYLCASSRAGPSGNTIYFGEGSWLTVV.